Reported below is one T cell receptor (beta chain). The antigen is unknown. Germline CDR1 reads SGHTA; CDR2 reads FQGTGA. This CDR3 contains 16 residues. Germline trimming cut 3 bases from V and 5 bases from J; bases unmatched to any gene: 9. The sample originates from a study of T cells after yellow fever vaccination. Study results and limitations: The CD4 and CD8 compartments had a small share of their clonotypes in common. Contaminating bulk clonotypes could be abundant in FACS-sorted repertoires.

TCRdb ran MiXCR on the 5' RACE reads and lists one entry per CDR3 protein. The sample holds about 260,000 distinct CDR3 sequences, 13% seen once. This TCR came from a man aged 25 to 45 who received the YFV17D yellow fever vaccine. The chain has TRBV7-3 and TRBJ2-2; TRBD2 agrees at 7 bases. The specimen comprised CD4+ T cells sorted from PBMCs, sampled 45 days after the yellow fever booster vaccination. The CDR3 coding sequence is TGTGCCAGCAGCTTCCTGGCGGGAGTGGGTACCGGGGAGCTGTTTTTT. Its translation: CASSFLAGVGTGELFF.